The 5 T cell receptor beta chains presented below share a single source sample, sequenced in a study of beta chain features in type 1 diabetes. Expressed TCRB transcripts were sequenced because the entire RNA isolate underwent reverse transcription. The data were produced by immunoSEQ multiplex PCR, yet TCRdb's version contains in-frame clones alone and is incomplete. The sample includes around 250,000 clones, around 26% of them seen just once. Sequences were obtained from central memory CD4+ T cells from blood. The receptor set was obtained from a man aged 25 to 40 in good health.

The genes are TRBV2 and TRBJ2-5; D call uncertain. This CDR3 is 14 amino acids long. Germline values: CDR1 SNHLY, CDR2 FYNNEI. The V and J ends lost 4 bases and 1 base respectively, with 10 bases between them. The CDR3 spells CASSGMVTQETQYF. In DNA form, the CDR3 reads TGTGCCAGCAGTGGAATGGTGACCCAAGAGACCCAGTACTTC.

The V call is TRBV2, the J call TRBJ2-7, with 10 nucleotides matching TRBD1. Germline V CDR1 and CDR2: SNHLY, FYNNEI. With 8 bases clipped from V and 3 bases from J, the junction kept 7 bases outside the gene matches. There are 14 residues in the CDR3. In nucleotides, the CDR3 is TGTGCCAGCGGACAGGACAGGGGGAGCTACGAGCAGTACTTC. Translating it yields CASGQDRGSYEQYF.

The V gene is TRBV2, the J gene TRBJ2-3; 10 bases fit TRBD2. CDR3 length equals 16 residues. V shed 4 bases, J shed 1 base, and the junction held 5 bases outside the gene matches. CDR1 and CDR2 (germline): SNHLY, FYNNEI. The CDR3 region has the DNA TGTGCCAGCAGTGGGCCCCTAGCGGGAGGCACAGATACGCAGTATTTT. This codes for CASSGPLAGGTDTQYF.

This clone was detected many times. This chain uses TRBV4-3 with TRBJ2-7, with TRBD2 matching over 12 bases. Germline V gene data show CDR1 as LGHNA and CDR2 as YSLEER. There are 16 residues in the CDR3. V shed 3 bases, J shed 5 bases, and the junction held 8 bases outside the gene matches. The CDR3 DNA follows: TGCGCCAGCAGCCATATCAGGACTAGCGGGACTAACGAGCAGTACTTC. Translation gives CASSHIRTSGTNEQYF.

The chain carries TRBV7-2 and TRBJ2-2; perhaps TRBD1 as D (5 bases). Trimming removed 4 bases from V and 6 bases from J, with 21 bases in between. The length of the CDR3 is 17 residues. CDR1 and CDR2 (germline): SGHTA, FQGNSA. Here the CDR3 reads CASSSSYGQGFAGELFF. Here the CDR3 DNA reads TGTGCCAGCAGCTCCTCCTACGGCCAGGGATTCGCCGGGGAGCTGTTTTTT.